What follows are 19 T cell receptor beta chains derived from one specimen sequenced in a study of cytomegalovirus exposure and HLA in healthy donors. PCR used 60 Vbeta primers and 13 Jbeta primers. Measured with immunoSEQ multiplex PCR; TCRdb has only the in-frame clones, and not every one. The top ten hold 1.2% of the sample, which has about 160,000 clones, around 80% seen once. The sequenced sample consisted of PBMCs. The receptors here all came from a boy between 2 and 10 years old in good health and CMV-seronegative.

The J gene is TRBJ2-7, the V gene TRBV19; tentative D call: TRBD1 (5 bases). Per germline, CDR1 LNHDA and CDR2 SQIVND (reference sequence). V gave up 1 base and J gave up 7 bases, with 11 bases separating them. This CDR3 is built from 13 residues. Written as DNA, the CDR3 is TGTGCCAGTAGTATAGCCCCAGGGAAGGAGCAGTACTTC. Its protein is CASSIAPGKEQYF.

The chain uses TRBV27 and TRBJ1-2; TRBD1 is a possible D gene (5 bases). Per germline, CDR1 MNHEY and CDR2 SMNVEV (reference sequence). There are 13 residues in the CDR3. With 4 bases removed from V and 4 bases from J, the gap between germline ends came to 10 bases. CDR3 amino acids: CASSSQGPYGYTF. The CDR3 DNA sequence: TGTGCCAGCAGTTCTCAGGGCCCCTATGGCTACACCTTC.

The V call is TRBV19, the J call TRBJ2-3, with 13 bases lining up with TRBD2. Germline CDR1 reads LNHDA; CDR2 reads SQIVND (reference sequence). The CDR3 contains 19 residues. V dropped 5 bases and J dropped 5; count of bases not matched to a gene: 16. The CDR3 protein is CASSLLAGGTIGAKDTQYF. The CDR3 DNA reads as TGTGCCAGTAGTCTACTAGCGGGGGGGACGATTGGTGCTAAAGATACGCAGTATTTT.

The chain uses TRBV7-9 and TRBJ2-1, with 7 bases lining up with TRBD2. This CDR3 is built from 16 residues. After removal of 1 base from V and 6 bases from J, the junction contained 9 bases not matched to a gene. The germline V gene has CDR1 SEHNR and CDR2 FQNEAQ (reference sequence). The CDR3 region is CASSLDPGRVGNEQFF. CDR3 DNA sequence: TGTGCCAGCAGCTTAGACCCAGGGAGGGTTGGCAATGAGCAGTTCTTC.

The chain couples TRBV27 to TRBJ2-2, with 10 bases lining up with TRBD2. V was pared by 5 bases and J by 6 bases, with 12 bases of the junction left unmatched. CDR1 and CDR2 (germline): MNHEY, SMNVEV (reference sequence). The CDR3 contains 17 residues. CDR3 coding DNA: TGTGCCAGCAGTCCACCTTCGCTAGCGGGAGTTTCCGGGGAGCTGTTTTTT. This gives the protein CASSPPSLAGVSGELFF.

This clone occurred once. The CDR3: CASSLLSGTSRVYEQYF. CDR3 nucleotides: TGTGCCAGCAGCCTACTAAGCGGGACTAGCCGCGTGTACGAGCAGTACTTC. The V and J genes are TRBV7-2 and TRBJ2-7, with 9 bases matching TRBD2. This CDR3 has 17 amino acids. V gave up 5 bases and J gave up 4 bases; unmatched junction bases: 15. Germline values: CDR1 SGHTA, CDR2 FQGNSA. The entire variable domain, with the rest obtained from reference TRBV7-2 and TRBJ2-7, is as follows: GAGVSQSPSNKVTEKGKDVELRCDPISGHTALYWYRQSLGQGLEFLIYFQGNSAPDKSGLPSDRFSAERTGGSVSTLTIQRTQQEDSAVYLCASSLLSGTSRVYEQYFGPGTRLTVT.

This clone was recorded once. V gene TRBV5-5 combines with J gene TRBJ2-3; D may be TRBD1 (6 bases). Trimming stripped 6 bases from V and 0 bases from J, with 14 bases between. The CDR3 covers 15 residues. CDR1 is SGHKS, CDR2 YYEKEE, per germline (reference sequence). CDR3 loop: CASNQDSPSTDTQYF. The CDR3 DNA sequence: TGTGCCAGCAACCAGGACAGCCCTAGCACAGATACGCAGTATTTT.

This clone was recorded once. The chain has TRBV19 and TRBJ2-5; maybe TRBD2 (5 bases). The germline V gene encodes CDR1 LNHDA and CDR2 SQIVND (reference sequence). The CDR3 runs to 13 residues. V lost 8 bases and J lost 4, with 14 bases in between. Written as DNA, the CDR3 is TGTGCCAGTTCCCCAGGACTGGCAGAGACCCAGTACTTC. This encodes CASSPGLAETQYF.

The chain combines TRBV5-6 with TRBJ2-2; 8 nucleotides agree with TRBD2. The CDR3 is 18 amino acids. Trimming took 2 bases from V and 4 from J; bases not matched to a gene: 13. Germline loops: CDR1 SGHDT, CDR2 YYEEEE. The CDR3, as DNA: TGTGCCAGCAGCTTCCAAAGAGCGGGAGTTCGTGTCACCGGGGAGCTGTTTTTT. Translated: CASSFQRAGVRVTGELFF.

The V gene is TRBV9, the J gene TRBJ1-2; D ambiguous. The CDR3 is made up of 14 amino acids. Per germline, CDR1 SGDLS and CDR2 YYNGEE. V dropped 0 bases and J dropped 3 bases, with 9 bases sitting between them. This chain's CDR3 is CASSVDDGYYGYTF. CDR3 nucleotide sequence: TGTGCCAGCAGCGTAGATGACGGGTACTATGGCTACACCTTC.

The gene calls are TRBV27 and TRBJ2-1; 10 nucleotides line up with TRBD2. V dropped 2 bases and J dropped 9; count of bases not matched to a gene: 7. This CDR3 contains 15 residues. In germline, CDR1 is MNHEY, CDR2 SMNVEV (reference sequence). CDR3: CASSLMSSGGGEQFF. The CDR3 DNA reads as TGTGCCAGCAGTTTAATGTCTAGCGGGGGTGGTGAGCAGTTCTTC.

This clone showed up just a few times. V gene TRBV7-9 combines with J gene TRBJ2-3; 8 positions match TRBD2. Germline-derived CDR1 and CDR2 are SEHNR and FQNEAQ (reference sequence). With 5 bases clipped from V and 6 bases from J, the junction kept 13 bases outside the gene matches. CDR3 length equals 16 residues. The CDR3 is CASSPGPGGALDTQYF. CDR3 bases: TGTGCCAGCAGCCCCGGGCCCGGGGGGGCCTTGGATACGCAGTATTTT.

The gene calls are TRBV29-1 and TRBJ2-7; 7 positions agree with TRBD2. Trimming at V came to 7 bases and at J to 2 bases, leaving 8 bases not matched to a gene. CDR1 SQVTM and CDR2 ANQGSEA come from the germline V gene. There are 13 residues in the CDR3. CDR3 residues: CSALTSEPYEQYF. The CDR3 DNA follows: TGCAGCGCCCTTACTAGCGAGCCCTACGAGCAGTACTTC.

In regard to this clone: Mismatch with germline at one junction end may stem from a read error. The chain is built from TRBV2 and TRBJ1-2; weak D call: TRBD1 (5 bases). CDR1 is SNHLY and CDR2 is FYNNEI in the germline V gene. The CDR3 runs 13 residues. Here the CDR3 reads CTSRETENYGYTF. The CDR3 DNA follows: TGTACCAGCAGGGAGACAGAAAACTATGGCTACACCTTC.

The genes are TRBV6-4 and TRBJ2-7; TRBD1 matches 10 bases. Trimming removed 3 bases from V and 4 bases from J; junction bases left unmatched: 3. CDR1 is MRHNA, CDR2 SNTAGT, per germline. The CDR3 spans 14 residues. CDR3 region: CASSEGQGGYEQYF. The DNA for the CDR3 is TGTGCCAGCAGTGAAGGACAGGGGGGATACGAGCAGTACTTC.

The J gene is TRBJ1-5, the V gene TRBV7-2; weak D call: TRBD1 (5 bases). Per germline, CDR1 SGHTA and CDR2 FQGNSA. The CDR3 contains 15 residues. Trimming shortened V by 5 bases and J by 3 bases, and 14 bases separated the two germline ends. For the CDR3, the DNA is TGTGCCAGCAGCGCCAGGCCAGGGAACAATCAGCCCCAGCATTTT. Translation gives CASSARPGNNQPQHF.

The chain couples TRBV27 to TRBJ2-3; 8 nucleotides align to TRBD2. The CDR3 is 16 residues long. The V gene's germline CDR1 is MNHEY and CDR2 SMNVEV (reference sequence). Trimming at V came to 3 bases and at J to 6 bases, leaving 11 bases not matched to a gene. The CDR3 loop is CASSFGNGGGRDTQYF. The CDR3 nucleotides read TGTGCCAGCAGTTTCGGTAACGGGGGGGGCAGGGATACGCAGTATTTT.

V gene TRBV19 combines with J gene TRBJ1-2; 7 bases agree with TRBD1. Looked up from germline, CDR1 is LNHDA and CDR2 is SQIVND (reference sequence). The CDR3 loop spans 17 amino acids. V dropped 3 bases and J dropped 2; count of bases not matched to a gene: 12. CDR3 nucleotides: TGTGCCAGTAGTATTTTATTGGGTGACAGGGCGAACTATGGCTACACCTTC. Protein product: CASSILLGDRANYGYTF.

This clone is a singleton in its sample. The identical CDR3 is also encoded by other nucleotide sequences in the sample. The CDR3 DNA sequence: TGCAGCGTTGGAACCGGGACAGGTCCTAACTATGGCTACACCTTC. This encodes CSVGTGTGPNYGYTF. This chain connects TRBV29-1 to TRBJ1-2; 8 nucleotides match TRBD1. The germline V gene has CDR1 SQVTM and CDR2 ANQGSEA. This CDR3 region has 15 residues. The V segment lost 4 bases and the J segment 0 bases; nucleotides outside the gene matches: 7.